These 6 T cell receptor beta chains share one sample of origin, sequenced in a study of T cell clonality in common variable immunodeficiency. Clones were read by immunoSEQ multiplex PCR, and TCRdb kept only the in-frame ones, dropping some. Observed are about 66,000 clones, no singletons, with the top ten taking more than 1.5%. Sequenced input: peripheral blood mononuclear cells. The receptors were sampled from a person between 18 and 75 years old in good health.

This clone has a count of ten or more. The CDR3 end is not reached by the read, which stops 3 residues before it; the germline J gene fills it in. The chain carries TRBV9 and TRBJ2-5; D uncertain. The germline CDR1 and CDR2 sequences are SGDLS and YYNGEE. The CDR3 is 15 residues long. V was trimmed by 3 bases and J by 1 base, leaving 13 bases between them. Incomplete CDR3 DNA: TGTGCCAGCAGCGCCTCCCACAGAGCCCAAGAGACC. It yields the protein CASSASHRAQET. The whole CDR3 protein is CASSASHRAQETQYF.

This clone was counted ten times or more. The read halts 3 residues ahead of the CDR3 end, with the missing end drawn from the germline J gene. This sequence joins TRBV2 and TRBJ2-2; TRBD2 matches at 9 bases. The V and J ends lost 4 bases and 4 bases, in that order; junction bases with no gene match: 10. CDR3 length: 17 residues. CDR1 and CDR2 from the germline V gene are SNHLY and FYNNEI. The covered CDR3 bases are TGTGCCAGCAGTGGACTCTTAGCGGGAGTTGGCACCGGGGAG. Translating gives CASSGLLAGVGTGE. The entire CDR3 sequence reads CASSGLLAGVGTGELFF.

This clone occurred many times. The DNA ends 3 residues before the CDR3 does, and the rest of the CDR3 is filled in from the germline J gene. This sequence joins TRBV28 and TRBJ2-3; possible D gene TRBD1, 6 bases. Germline V lookup: CDR1 MDHEN, CDR2 SYDVKM. This CDR3 has 15 amino acids. V lost 4 bases and J 2 bases, leaving 13 bases between the germline ends. CDR3 amino acids: CASSYGQLDTDTQYF. Partial CDR3 DNA: TGTGCCAGCAGTTACGGACAGCTAGACACAGATACG.

This clone came up many times. Read data end 3 residues before the CDR3 end; the end is taken from the germline J gene. The genes are TRBV19 and TRBJ2-5; 11 bases are shared with TRBD2. Trimming cost V 8 bases and J 1 base; bases outside gene matches: 0. The CDR3 loop spans 13 amino acids. Germline CDR1 is LNHDA and CDR2 is SQIVND (reference sequence). The part of the CDR3 DNA that was read is TGTGCCAGTGGACTAGCGGGCCAAGAGACC. This codes for CASGLAGQET. The CDR3 in its entirety is CASGLAGQETQYF.

This clone was seen ten or more times. The CDR3 end is not reached by the read, which stops 3 residues before it; the germline J gene fills it in. This chain uses TRBV30 with TRBJ1-1; 8 positions match TRBD1. Germline CDR1 and CDR2: GTSNPN and SVGIG (reference sequence). The CDR3 runs 11 residues. The CDR3 sequence: CAGKWDREAFF. The sequenced CDR3 bases are TGTGCCGGAAAATGGGACAGGGAA.

This clone occurred many times. The sequence runs out 3 residues before the end of the CDR3; the remainder is reconstructed from the germline J gene. J is TRBJ2-5 and V is TRBV7-2, with TRBD1 as a possible D gene (6 bases). This CDR3 has 13 amino acids. V shed 5 bases and J shed 5 bases, with 12 bases lying between them. Germline assignment: CDR1 SGHTA and CDR2 FQGNSA. Incomplete CDR3 DNA: TGTGCCAGCAGCCTTCGACAGGCGGAGACC. Its protein is CASSLRQAET. The CDR3 in full is CASSLRQAETQYF.